The present T cell receptor beta chain was sequenced within a study of beta chain features in type 1 diabetes. The study's findings and limits: Insertions at VDJ junctions were less frequent in type 1 diabetes patients. These patients also deleted more nucleotides at the same junctions. In the patient group, naive, central memory and Treg TCRB repertoires seemed more alike than in the healthy donor group. Whatever favoring of shorter templates PCR might show would apply equally to patients and controls. Type 1 diabetes patients had TCRB CDR3s that were shorter (moderately but significantly so) in all four CD4+ subsets.

Sorted CD4+ subsets: naive, central memory, regulatory, stem cell-like memory (CD45RO/CCR7/CD25/CD127/CD95/CD27 panel). The isolated RNA, all of it, was reverse transcribed, so expressed TCRB transcripts were what got sequenced. Some clones are missing from TCRdb's copy, which holds only in-frame ones; the method was immunoSEQ multiplex PCR. The sample lists approximately 730,000 clones; 10% to 15% were seen once. A word on this clone: Its antigen is not identified.

Sequencing input: naive CD4+ T cells from blood. The receptor was isolated from a man aged 18 to 30 with type 1 diabetes.

CDR3 residues: CASSYWTAGDTEAFF. The CDR3 DNA sequence: TGTGCCAGCAGTTATTGGACGGCCGGGGACACTGAAGCTTTCTTT. The V call is TRBV6-5, the J call TRBJ1-1; unclear D gene. V was cut by 3 bases and J by 3 bases, with 14 bases left in between. Germline loops: CDR1 MNHEY, CDR2 SVGAGI. CDR3 length equals 15 residues.